The rows below give T cell receptor beta chains drawn from one sample of a study of shared clonotypes between healthy human individuals. TCRdb keeps only in-frame clones here, not all; method: immunoSEQ multiplex PCR. The sample includes about 2.4 million clones, around 94% of them seen just once. The sequenced sample was naive CD4+ T cells sorted from blood. The receptor source for this set is a man aged 18 to 29 in good health. The CDR3 runs from the conserved cysteine through the conserved F or W. A D gene is named only where the DNA matches it firmly. Not all rows give a size; the values are once, few, many and, for expanded clones, a class.

cdr3_length	d_call	v_call	clone_size	j_call	cdr3_aa	cdr3_nt
20	TRBD2	TRBV4-1	NA	TRBJ2-3	CASTGLAGGMKVPSTDTQYF	TGCGCCAGCACTGGACTAGCGGGGGGAATGAAAGTGCCTAGCACAGATACGCAGTATTTT
15	TRBD1	TRBV5-4	NA	TRBJ2-6	CASSGTGVGANVLTF	TGTGCCAGCAGCGGTACAGGGGTTGGGGCCAACGTCCTGACTTTC
11	NA	TRBV20-1	NA	TRBJ2-7	CSARGSYEQYF	TGCAGTGCTAGGGGGTCCTACGAGCAGTACTTC
13	NA	TRBV5-1	once	TRBJ2-7	CASSFGQPYEQYF	TGCGCCAGCAGCTTCGGACAGCCCTACGAGCAGTACTTC
14	NA	TRBV19	NA	TRBJ1-1	CASSLTPEATEAFF	TGTGCCAGTAGTCTAACCCCGGAGGCCACTGAAGCTTTCTTT
13	NA	TRBV30	once	TRBJ2-7	CAWSEDRAYEQYF	TGTGCCTGGAGTGAGGACCGTGCCTACGAGCAGTACTTC
16	TRBD1	TRBV5-1	NA	TRBJ2-2	CASSFTGGAGDGELFF	TGCGCCAGCAGCTTTACAGGGGGCGCAGGGGACGGGGAGCTGTTTTTT
17	NA	TRBV10-3	NA	TRBJ2-1	CAISDLGVGRSYNEQFF	TGTGCCATCAGTGACCTAGGCGTGGGGAGGTCCTACAATGAGCAGTTCTTC
16	NA	TRBV19	once	TRBJ1-1	CASSPARPGANTEAFF	TGTGCCAGTAGTCCCGCCAGGCCAGGAGCGAACACTGAAGCTTTCTTT
15	NA	TRBV5-1	NA	TRBJ2-2	CASSLPGWDTGELFF	TGCGCCAGCAGCTTGCCAGGGTGGGACACCGGGGAGCTGTTTTTT
14	NA	TRBV28	NA	TRBJ2-1	CASTQDSSYNEQFF	TGTGCCAGCACCCAGGACAGCTCCTACAATGAGCAGTTCTTC
19	TRBD2	TRBV4-2	NA	TRBJ2-3	CASSLPPASGEGSTDTQYF	TGTGCCAGCAGCCTCCCCCCGGCTAGCGGGGAGGGTAGCACAGATACGCAGTATTTT
20	NA	TRBV6-1	NA	TRBJ2-2	CASSEALERLRFANTGELFF	TGTGCCAGCAGTGAAGCGCTCGAGCGACTGCGATTCGCGAACACCGGGGAGCTGTTTTTT
13	NA	TRBV13	NA	TRBJ1-2	CASSLAAGAGYTF	TGTGCCAGCAGCTTAGCAGCAGGGGCCGGCTACACCTTC
13	TRBD2	TRBV7-2	NA	TRBJ2-3	CASSLSGGDTQYF	TGTGCCAGCAGCTTATCGGGGGGAGATACGCAGTATTTT
15	TRBD1	TRBV6-5	NA	TRBJ1-2	CASSYSGLETGRGTF	TGTGCCAGCAGTTACTCGGGCTTAGAGACAGGGCGAGGTACCTTC
13	NA	TRBV21-1	NA	TRBJ1-4	CASSKVSGLKLFF	TGTGCCAGCAGCAAAGTATCCGGGCTGAAACTGTTTTTT
16	TRBD2	TRBV2	NA	TRBJ2-5	CASSEDRLASQETQYF	TGTGCCAGCAGTGAAGACCGACTAGCCTCTCAGGAGACCCAGTACTTC
20	NA	TRBV21-1	NA	TRBJ1-4	CASSKALYSRGKDPEEKLFF	TGTGCCAGCAGCAAAGCGCTTTATTCCAGGGGGAAGGACCCTGAGGAAAAACTGTTTTTT
14	NA	TRBV10-2	NA	TRBJ2-7	CASRDQTAPTEQYF	TGCGCCAGCAGGGACCAAACGGCGCCCACCGAGCAGTACTTC
13	NA	TRBV30	NA	TRBJ2-2	CAWSVQGTGELFF	TGTGCCTGGAGTGTTCAGGGCACCGGGGAGCTGTTTTTT
16	TRBD1	TRBV10-1	NA	TRBJ2-7	CASSEKRGQGAYEQYF	TGCGCCAGCAGTGAAAAAAGGGGACAGGGGGCCTACGAGCAGTACTTC
13	NA	TRBV5-1	NA	TRBJ1-5	CASRGAEGQPQHF	TGCGCCAGCAGGGGGGCAGAGGGCCAGCCCCAGCATTTT
16	NA	TRBV10-3	NA	TRBJ1-1	CAISESGGRAGTEAFF	TGTGCCATCAGTGAGTCGGGGGGGCGGGCTGGCACTGAAGCTTTCTTT
14	NA	TRBV10-3	NA	TRBJ2-5	CAISGAGEKETQYF	TGTGCCATCAGTGGGGCAGGGGAAAAAGAGACCCAGTACTTC
11	TRBD1	TRBV29-1	NA	TRBJ1-1	CSVGDRAEAFF	TGCAGCGTGGGGGACAGGGCCGAAGCTTTCTTT
15	NA	TRBV5-1	NA	TRBJ1-6	CASSSEGGNQSPLHF	TGCGCCAGCAGCTCCGAAGGGGGAAATCAATCACCCCTCCACTTT
13	NA	TRBV5-1	NA	TRBJ2-4	CASSPAAGGIQYF	TGCGCCAGCAGCCCGGCCGCCGGGGGCATTCAGTACTTC
14	NA	TRBV19	NA	TRBJ2-2	CAILGHANTGELFF	TGTGCCATTTTGGGACATGCGAACACCGGGGAGCTGTTTTTT
13	NA	TRBV19	NA	TRBJ1-6	CASSSVNTSPLHF	TGTGCCAGTAGTAGCGTAAATACTTCACCCCTCCACTTT